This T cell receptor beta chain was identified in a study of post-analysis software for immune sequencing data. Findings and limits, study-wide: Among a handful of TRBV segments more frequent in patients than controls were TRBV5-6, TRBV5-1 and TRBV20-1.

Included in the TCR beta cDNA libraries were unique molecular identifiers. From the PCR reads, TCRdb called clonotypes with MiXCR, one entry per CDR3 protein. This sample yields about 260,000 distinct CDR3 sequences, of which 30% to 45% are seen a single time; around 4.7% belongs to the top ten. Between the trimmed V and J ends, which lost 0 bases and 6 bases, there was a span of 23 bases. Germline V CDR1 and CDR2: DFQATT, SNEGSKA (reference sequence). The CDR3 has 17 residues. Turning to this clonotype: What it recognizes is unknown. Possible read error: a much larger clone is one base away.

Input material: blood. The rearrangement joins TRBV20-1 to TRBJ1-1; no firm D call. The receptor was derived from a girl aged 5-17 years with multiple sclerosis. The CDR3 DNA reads TGCAGTGCTAGAGATAACTGGGAGGACGTCTCTGAGGCTGAAGCTTTCTTT. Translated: CSARDNWEDVSEAEAFF.